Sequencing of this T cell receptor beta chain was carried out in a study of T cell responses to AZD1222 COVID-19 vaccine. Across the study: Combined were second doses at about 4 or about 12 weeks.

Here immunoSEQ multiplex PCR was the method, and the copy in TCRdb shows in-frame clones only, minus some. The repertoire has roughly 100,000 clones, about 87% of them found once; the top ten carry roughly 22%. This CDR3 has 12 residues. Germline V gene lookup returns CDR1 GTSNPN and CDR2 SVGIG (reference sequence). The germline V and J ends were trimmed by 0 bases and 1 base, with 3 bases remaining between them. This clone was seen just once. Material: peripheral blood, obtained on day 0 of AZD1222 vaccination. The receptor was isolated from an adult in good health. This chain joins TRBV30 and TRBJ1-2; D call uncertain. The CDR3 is CAWSVDNYGYTF. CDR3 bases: TGTGCCTGGAGTGTAGATAACTATGGCTACACCTTC.